This T cell receptor (beta chain) was recorded in a study of type 1 regulatory T cells (dated by TCRdb to about 2021). Context from the whole study: The study characterized an in vitro protocol that generated a Tr1-enriched, alloantigen-specific CD4 T cell product named T-allo10. Patients with hematological malignancies who were receiving allogeneic hematopoietic stem cell transplantation were the group in which T-allo10 was being clinically evaluated. Results and caveats for the whole study, not just this receptor: Tr1 cells showed a more restricted TCR repertoire than non-Tr1 cells, which the study interpreted as alloantigen-induced clonal expansion.

Sequencing used an Illumina MiSeq. In-frame beta chains were kept once TCRdb had trimmed the public reads at Q25 with fastp and called clones with MiXCR. When rows share a CDR3 protein, they turn into one entry using the most common DNA and genes. Present in this sample are about 71,000 distinct CDR3 sequences, around 21% of which were seen just once. The ten largest clones capture 8% to 9% of the sample. The V end loses 5 bases and the J end loses 8 bases, and a stretch of 15 bases separates them. CDR3 length: 13 amino acids, cysteine to phenylalanine. Only the CDR3 part of the read is kept: 39 bases, read in frame from the first base. This clonotype was detected only a few times. Its antigen is still unknown. One base away there is no much larger clone; base qualities are not given.

The chain is made from TRBV12-3 or TRBV12-4 and TRBJ1-2, with the D gene too uncertain to name. This TCR was recovered from a human donor in good health. The source material was cultured type 1 regulatory T (Tr1) cells, either the whole culture or a sorted fraction (not recorded which). The label giving this sample's cell subset or site can be read as: type 1 regulatory T cells sorted from the T-allo10 product. DNA sequence: TGTGCCAGCAGTCCAAGGGAGGAGCTGGGCTACACCTTC. Its protein product is CASSPREELGYTF.